This entry is about one TCR beta chain. Antigen specificity is unknown. This sample is part of a study of vaccination and CD4 T cells after COVID-19. Background on the study: Post-COVID samples had a sampling time that fell a median around 100 days after diagnosis (range 35 to 161).

V gave up 1 base and J gave up 5 bases, with 9 bases separating them. The CDR3 totals 15 residues. The germline V gene has CDR1 SGHVS and CDR2 FNYEAQ. Scientists ran DNA taken from cultured CD4+ T cells through the Oncomine TCR Beta short-read assay for sequencing. One entry per CDR3 protein, called by TCRdb with MiXCR from the PCR reads. The sample contains approximately 13,000 distinct CDR3 sequences, approximately 60% of which appear only once. Noted treatment: approximately nine-day PBMC culture with coronavirus spike peptide pools or control peptides (ViraFEST assay). The chain couples TRBV7-6 to TRBJ1-6; no clear D. Input material: CD4+ T cells from blood, cultured in vitro. This sequence originates from a human donor who had recovered from COVID-19. Here the CDR3 DNA reads TGTGCCAGCAGCTTAGATAGCCCCAATAATTCACCCCTCCACTTT. Translation: CASSLDSPNNSPLHF.